This TCR beta chain was recovered during a study of blood T cells in healthy people across ages. General study points: Total diversity from one million sequenced T cells was likely underestimated. The donors' CMV status was not determined, possibly confounding changes in expanded clonotypes.

The use of a sample-barcoded 5' primer and a J-beta primer mix characterized a second PCR of 7 to 11 cycles. A minimum of 3 million CDR3-containing paired-end reads was obtained for each sample. One entry per CDR3 protein results from TCRdb running MiXCR on the 5' RACE reads. Seen here are around 710,000 distinct CDR3 sequences, about 42% observed once, and the top ten hold roughly 20%. Every sample yielded at least 6 million isolated PBMCs. A remark on this clonotype: What it binds is not known.

The origin of this receptor is a woman aged 55-69 years in good health. Source material: blood.

The CDR3 protein is CASSLVGLLQEQYF. CDR3 coding DNA: TGTGCCAGCAGCTTAGTGGGGTTGTTGCAAGAGCAGTACTTC. This sequence joins TRBV7-2 and TRBJ2-5; D ambiguous. CDR3 size: 14 residues. Between the trimmed V and J ends, which lost 1 base and 11 bases, there was a span of 17 bases. Germline CDR1 SGHTA, CDR2 FQGNSA. Variable domain in full (rest from reference TRBV7-2 and TRBJ2-5): GAGVSQSPSNKVTEKGKDVELRCDPISGHTALYWYRQSLGQGLEFLIYFQGNSAPDKSGLPSDRFSAERTGGSVSTLTIQRTQQEDSAVYLCASSLVGLLQEQYFGPGTRLLVL.